Each of the 18 T cell receptor beta chains below was sequenced from the same sample in a study of cytomegalovirus exposure and HLA in healthy donors. Vbeta (60) and Jbeta (13) primers were used in the PCR. Assay used: immunoSEQ multiplex PCR; TCRdb lists only in-frame clones, some missing. The repertoire holds about 220,000 clones, with 82% as singletons. Input material: PBMCs. The receptors come from a man aged 40-50 years in good health and CMV-seropositive.

Only one count was recorded for this clone. CDR3 protein: CASSYGGSYGYTF. DNA for the CDR3: TGTGCCAGCAGTTACGGGGGGAGCTATGGCTACACCTTC. The chain has TRBV27 and TRBJ1-2, with D perhaps matching TRBD1 (5 bases). Trimming removed 4 bases from V and 4 bases from J, with 10 bases in between. This CDR3 has 13 amino acids. Germline-derived CDR1 and CDR2 are MNHEY and SMNVEV (reference sequence).

The chain uses TRBV7-7 and TRBJ2-2, with D uncertain. The V gene lost 1 base and the J gene lost 4 bases, with 4 bases spanning the gap. The CDR3 has 13 residues. CDR1 is SSHAT and CDR2 is FNYEAQ in the germline V gene (reference sequence). As DNA, the CDR3 is TGTGCCAGCAGCTTAGGGAGCACCGGGGAGCTGTTTTTT. Its protein is CASSLGSTGELFF.

The genes are TRBV5-1 and TRBJ2-2, with D possibly being TRBD2 (6 bases). Germline lookup yields CDR1 SGHRS and CDR2 YFSETQ. The CDR3 covers 15 residues. Trimming removed 4 bases from V and 1 base from J, with 11 bases in between. The CDR3 bases are TGCGCCAGCAGCACGGGACTCTTGAACACCGGGGAGCTGTTTTTT. This encodes CASSTGLLNTGELFF.

V usage is TRBV5-6 and J usage is TRBJ1-2, with a weak D call TRBD1 (5 bases). The CDR3 extends over 15 amino acids. The V gene lost 7 bases and the J gene lost 0 bases, with 16 bases spanning the gap. Germline values: CDR1 SGHDT, CDR2 YYEEEE. The CDR3 loop is CASYPRGSTNYGYTF. The CDR3 DNA is TGTGCCAGCTACCCCCGGGGGTCGACTAACTATGGCTACACCTTC. The full variable domain, rest sourced from reference TRBV5-6 and TRBJ1-2, is DAGVTQSPTHLIKTRGQQVTLRCSPKSGHDTVSWYQQALGQGPQFIFQYYEEEERQRGNFPDRFSGHQFPNYSSELNVNALLLGDSALYLCASYPRGSTNYGYTFGSGTRLTVV.

The chain uses TRBV7-6 and TRBJ2-3, with 11 nucleotides matching TRBD2. Germline values: CDR1 SGHVS, CDR2 FNYEAQ. The CDR3 totals 15 residues. The junction had 6 bases not matched to a gene; V was cut back by 6 bases and J by 4 bases. The CDR3 spells CASRATSGSADTQYF. As DNA, the CDR3 is TGTGCCAGCAGGGCTACTAGCGGGAGTGCAGATACGCAGTATTTT.

The gene calls are TRBV27 and TRBJ1-1; D gene ambiguous. Germline CDR1 reads MNHEY; CDR2 reads SMNVEV (reference sequence). V was shortened by 2 bases and J by 6 bases, with 7 bases between the two germline ends. This CDR3 comprises 12 residues. The CDR3 DNA follows: TGTGCCAGCAGTTTAGCAGGCTCTGAAGCTTTCTTT. It specifies CASSLAGSEAFF.

CDR3 sequence: CASSPPLGSGTDTQYF. The DNA for the CDR3 is TGTGCCAGCTCACCACCACTGGGCTCCGGCACAGATACGCAGTATTTT. The chain couples TRBV18 to TRBJ2-3; D not resolved. The CDR3 has 16 amino acids. V gave up 0 bases and J gave up 1 base, with 11 bases separating them. Germline CDR1 and CDR2: KGHSH and LQKENI.

This clone was counted a single time. The V gene is TRBV9, the J gene TRBJ2-4, with TRBD2 matching over 8 bases. From germline, CDR1 is SGDLS and CDR2 YYNGEE. J gave up 8 bases and V 2 bases, and 9 bases lay outside the gene matches. This CDR3 has 15 residues. The CDR3 is CASSVFSGMNDIQYF. The CDR3 region has the DNA TGTGCCAGCAGCGTTTTTAGCGGGATGAATGACATTCAGTACTTC.

The rearrangement uses TRBV19 and TRBJ2-7, with a possible D match to TRBD2 (6 bases). Trimming cost V 1 base and J 0 bases, with 7 bases left between them. CDR1 and CDR2 from the germline V gene are LNHDA and SQIVND (reference sequence). This CDR3 contains 14 residues. The CDR3 nucleotides read TGTGCCAGTAGTATAGGGCGGGACTCCTACGAGCAGTACTTC. Its translation: CASSIGRDSYEQYF.

This clone was recorded once. The CDR3 region is CASSPGTAQETQYF. DNA of the CDR3: TGTGCCAGCAGCCCTGGGACAGCGCAAGAGACCCAGTACTTC. The chain is built from TRBV9 and TRBJ2-5; the match to TRBD1 covers 7 bases. This CDR3 comprises 14 residues. Per the germline V gene, CDR1 is SGDLS and CDR2 is YYNGEE. V shed 4 bases, J shed 2 bases, and the junction held 5 bases outside the gene matches.

The J gene is TRBJ2-7, the V gene TRBV28; 9 bases are shared with TRBD1. This CDR3 is built from 15 residues. Unmatched junction bases numbered 7, after V lost 1 base and J lost 6 bases. The germline gives CDR1 MDHEN, CDR2 SYDVKM. CDR3 nucleotide sequence: TGTGCCAGCAGTTTATCCGGGACAGGGAGTCTCGAGCAGTACTTC. It specifies CASSLSGTGSLEQYF.

The V call is TRBV30, the J call TRBJ2-2, with 8 bases identical to TRBD2. V was clipped by 6 bases and J by 7 bases; unmatched bases: 13. The CDR3 covers 15 residues. CDR1 is GTSNPN and CDR2 is SVGIG in the germline V gene (reference sequence). CDR3 in amino acids: CACSISGGPSGELFF. CDR3 nucleotide sequence: TGTGCCTGCTCAATCTCGGGAGGGCCAAGCGGGGAGCTGTTTTTT.

The V and J genes are TRBV28 and TRBJ1-2; D may be TRBD1 (5 bases). In germline, CDR1 is MDHEN, CDR2 SYDVKM. The CDR3 runs 13 residues. Trimming removed 6 bases from V and 0 bases from J, with 8 bases in between. CDR3: CASRVQANYGYTF. In DNA form, the CDR3 reads TGTGCCAGCAGAGTACAGGCTAACTATGGCTACACCTTC.

The chain has TRBV7-8 and TRBJ1-1, with TRBD1 matching over 9 bases. V trimming: 5 bases; J trimming: 1 base; junction bases outside the gene matches: 11. Looked up from germline, CDR1 is SGHVS and CDR2 is FQNEAQ. This CDR3 spans 17 amino acids. The CDR3 loop reads CASSPSRDRVRNTEAFF. The CDR3 DNA sequence: TGTGCCAGCAGCCCCAGCCGGGACAGGGTGAGGAACACTGAAGCTTTCTTT.

The gene calls are TRBV4-1 and TRBJ2-1; 11 nucleotides agree with TRBD2. There are 17 residues in the CDR3. Germline V gives CDR1 MGHRA, CDR2 YSYEKL. V was pared by 2 bases and J by 3 bases, with 6 bases of the junction left unmatched. The CDR3 sequence: CASSQRAGTSGYNEQFF. DNA of the CDR3: TGCGCCAGCAGCCAACGCGCCGGGACTAGCGGCTACAATGAGCAGTTCTTC.

This sequence joins TRBV14 and TRBJ2-5, with a weak D call TRBD2 (5 bases). Deletions cut 0 bases from V and 5 bases from J, with 16 bases between. The CDR3 has 16 residues. In germline, CDR1 is SGHDN, CDR2 FVKESK. This CDR3 is CASSQDEMSSYETQYF. The CDR3 region has the DNA TGTGCCAGCAGCCAAGATGAAATGTCTAGCTATGAGACCCAGTACTTC.

This chain joins TRBV29-1 and TRBJ1-1, with D possibly being TRBD1 (5 bases). The V end was cut by 5 bases, the J end by 10 bases, with 20 bases between. This CDR3 is built from 13 residues. The germline gives CDR1 SQVTM, CDR2 ANQGSEA. This CDR3 is CSVLGSGRQGAFF. CDR3 in DNA: TGCAGCGTTCTAGGTTCGGGCAGGCAGGGAGCTTTCTTT.

This chain joins TRBV4-1 and TRBJ1-1, with 11 bases fitting TRBD1. The CDR3 has 15 residues. V shed 3 bases and J 7 bases; nucleotides not matched to a gene: 7. Germline values: CDR1 MGHRA, CDR2 YSYEKL. CDR3 amino acids: CASSQAGTGGIEAFF. CDR3 DNA: TGCGCCAGCAGCCAGGCCGGGACAGGGGGTATTGAAGCTTTCTTT.